What follows are 30 T cell receptor beta chains derived from one specimen sequenced in a study of blood T cell repertoires in COVID-19. The repertoire was sequenced with immunoSEQ multiplex PCR; TCRdb's copy has only in-frame clones and lacks some. In the table there are approximately 210,000 clones, 81% of which are singletons. Sequencing input: PBMCs or T cells enriched from blood (not recorded which). The source is a woman between 50 and 59 years old with acute COVID-19.

This clone came up a few times. The chain uses TRBV28 and TRBJ2-7; 8 bases are shared with TRBD2. The germline CDR1 and CDR2 sequences are MDHEN and SYDVKM. The CDR3 is 18 residues long. J lost 4 bases, V lost 3 bases, and 17 bases had no gene match. The CDR3 nucleotides are TGTGCCAGCAGTTTTATCCTAGCGGGCATCGGATTTCCATACGAGCAGTACTTC. Amino acid sequence: CASSFILAGIGFPYEQYF.

V is TRBV24-1 and J is TRBJ2-3, with 13 nucleotides matching TRBD2. The CDR3 runs to 18 residues. Germline CDR1 reads KGHDR; CDR2 reads SFDVKD. V was pared by 0 bases and J by 0 bases, with 2 bases of the junction left unmatched. The CDR3 sequence: CATSDLRLAGGSTDTQYF. The CDR3 region has the DNA TGTGCCACCAGTGATTTGCGACTAGCGGGGGGCAGCACAGATACGCAGTATTTT.

The CDR3 is CASSLLSGSTLSNQPQHF. The DNA of the CDR3 is TGTGCCAGCAGTTTACTTAGTGGATCGACACTTAGCAATCAGCCCCAGCATTTT. The genes are TRBV27 and TRBJ1-5, with D hard to call. From germline, CDR1 is MNHEY and CDR2 SMNVEV (reference sequence). V lost 2 bases, J lost 0 bases, and 17 bases lay in between. The CDR3 runs to 18 residues.

This chain uses TRBV11-3 with TRBJ2-2, with a tentative D call TRBD2 (6 bases). The CDR3 is 14 residues long. Trimming stripped 7 bases from V and 6 bases from J, with 15 bases between. The germline CDR1 and CDR2 sequences are SGHNT and YENEEA. CDR3 residues: CASTLGPGAGELFF. The CDR3, as DNA: TGTGCCAGCACCCTGGGGCCGGGGGCCGGGGAGCTGTTTTTT. The full variable domain, completed using reference TRBV11-3 and TRBJ2-2, is EAGVVQSPRYKIIEKKQPVAFWCNPISGHNTLYWYLQNLGQGPELLIRYENEEAVDDSQLPKDRFSAERLKGVDSTLKIQPAELGDSAVYLCASTLGPGAGELFFGEGSRLTVL.

DNA for the CDR3: TGCAGTGCCGACAGGGATTCACCCCTCCACTTT. It specifies CSADRDSPLHF. The rearrangement joins TRBV20-1 to TRBJ1-6; TRBD1 matches at 7 bases. Trimming removed 6 bases from V and 8 bases from J; junction bases left unmatched: 1. There are 11 residues in the CDR3. The germline V gene encodes CDR1 DFQATT and CDR2 SNEGSKA (reference sequence).

The chain combines TRBV4-3 with TRBJ1-2; possibly TRBD1 for D (6 bases). Germline V gene lookup returns CDR1 LGHNA and CDR2 YSLEER. The V end was cut by 1 base, the J end by 7 bases, with 16 bases between. The CDR3 runs to 15 residues. The CDR3 spells CASSQGSGIGGGYTF. DNA of the CDR3: TGCGCCAGCAGCCAAGGGTCAGGGATAGGGGGTGGCTACACCTTC.

The chain joins TRBV6-5 to TRBJ1-4; the match to TRBD1 covers 9 bases. The CDR3 totals 13 residues. V trimming: 6 bases; J trimming: 5 bases; junction bases outside the gene matches: 1. The V gene's germline CDR1 is MNHEY and CDR2 SVGAGI. CDR3: CASRDRGNEKLFF. CDR3 bases: TGTGCCAGCAGGGACAGGGGCAATGAAAAACTGTTTTTT.

This chain uses TRBV2 with TRBJ2-3; 7 nucleotides align to TRBD1. CDR1 is SNHLY and CDR2 is FYNNEI in the germline V gene. The length of the CDR3 is 15 residues. V was clipped by 6 bases and J by 0 bases; unmatched bases: 6. The CDR3 loop reads CASSQQGISTDTQYF. The CDR3 region has the DNA TGTGCCAGCAGCCAACAGGGGATAAGCACAGATACGCAGTATTTT.

The chain carries TRBV7-2 and TRBJ2-3; no clear D gene. Per germline, CDR1 SGHTA and CDR2 FQGNSA. This CDR3 has 13 residues. V lost 6 bases, J lost 3 bases, and 10 bases lay in between. CDR3 bases: TGTGCCAGCAGACTGAGTAGAACAGATACGCAGTATTTT. Translation: CASRLSRTDTQYF.

V is TRBV5-4 and J is TRBJ2-1; maybe TRBD2 (6 bases). The CDR3 runs to 16 residues. Per germline, CDR1 SGHNT and CDR2 YYREEE (reference sequence). Trimming took 0 bases from V and 4 from J, leaving 14 bases between them. The CDR3 is CASSLGGGALYNEQFF. The CDR3 bases are TGTGCCAGCAGCTTGGGGGGCGGGGCTCTATACAATGAGCAGTTCTTC.

This clone was seen a few times. V usage is TRBV24-1 and J usage is TRBJ2-2, with D perhaps TRBD1 (6 bases). V lost 7 bases and J lost 3, with 14 bases in between. Germline CDR1 reads KGHDR; CDR2 reads SFDVKD. This CDR3 region has 15 residues. This CDR3 reads CATRGQGFDTGELFF. CDR3 DNA sequence: TGTGCCACCAGAGGGCAGGGGTTTGACACCGGGGAGCTGTTTTTT.

Only a few counts were recorded for this clone. V and J are TRBV19 and TRBJ1-5; 10 bases map to TRBD1. The junction had 1 base not matched to a gene; V was cut back by 6 bases and J by 5 bases. Germline CDR1 reads LNHDA; CDR2 reads SQIVND (reference sequence). There are 13 residues in the CDR3. The CDR3: CASRGTGDQPQHF. The CDR3 DNA reads TGTGCCAGTAGAGGGACAGGGGATCAGCCCCAGCATTTT.

In its sample, this clone was seen once. The rearrangement links TRBV3-1 (or the pseudogene TRBV3-2) to TRBJ2-7, with 8 bases that match TRBD1. Germline CDR1 is LGHDT and CDR2 is YNNKEL (reference sequence). Trimming removed 0 bases from V and 7 bases from J; junction bases left unmatched: 20. The CDR3 is made up of 19 amino acids. The CDR3 DNA is TGTGCCAGCAGCCAAGATCGCCCTCGGACAGGGCCGTCCCTTCGGGAGCAGTACTTC. Translating gives CASSQDRPRTGPSLREQYF.

The chain uses TRBV7-2 and TRBJ2-1, with D perhaps matching TRBD2 (6 bases). There are 15 residues in the CDR3. V shed 5 bases and J shed 6 bases, with 17 bases lying between them. Germline loops: CDR1 SGHTA, CDR2 FQGNSA. The CDR3 nucleotides are TGTGCCAGCAGCCCCCCTGGTTTTAGCGGCAATGAGCAGTTCTTC. It translates to CASSPPGFSGNEQFF. Drawing the rest from reference TRBV7-2 and TRBJ2-1, the complete variable domain is GAGVSQSPSNKVTEKGKDVELRCDPISGHTALYWYRQSLGQGLEFLIYFQGNSAPDKSGLPSDRFSAERTGGSVSTLTIQRTQQEDSAVYLCASSPPGFSGNEQFFGPGTRLTVL.

J is TRBJ2-7 and V is TRBV19; 8 bases agree with TRBD1. The germline V gene encodes CDR1 LNHDA and CDR2 SQIVND (reference sequence). The CDR3 spans 15 residues. V gave up 6 bases and J gave up 2 bases; unmatched junction bases: 9. In nucleotides, the CDR3 is TGTGCCAGTAGCAACCGGGACAGGCCACCCTACGAGCAGTACTTC. Translating gives CASSNRDRPPYEQYF.

This chain connects TRBV4-1 to TRBJ1-6; a possible D gene is TRBD1 (5 bases). Trimming shortened V by 4 bases and J by 9 bases, and 16 bases separated the two germline ends. Germline V lookup: CDR1 MGHRA, CDR2 YSYEKL. This CDR3 has 15 amino acids. The CDR3 spells CASSPRGGEPSPLHF. CDR3 nucleotide sequence: TGCGCCAGCAGCCCCCGTGGAGGGGAACCTTCACCCCTCCACTTT.

The rearrangement joins TRBV7-6 to TRBJ2-2; 7 bases match TRBD1. CDR1 is SGHVS and CDR2 is FNYEAQ in the germline V gene. The CDR3 length is 16 residues. V lost 5 bases and J lost 4; bases outside the gene matches: 10. The DNA for the CDR3 is TGTGCCAGCAGCGCACTACAGGGGCAGAGCACCGGGGAGCTGTTTTTT. Protein sequence: CASSALQGQSTGELFF. Drawing the rest from reference TRBV7-6 and TRBJ2-2, the complete variable domain is GAGVSQSPRYKVTKRGQDVALRCDPISGHVSLYWYRQALGQGPEFLTYFNYEAQQDKSGLPNDRFSAERPEGSISTLTIQRTEQRDSAMYRCASSALQGQSTGELFFGEGSRLTVL.

This rearrangement joins TRBV27 to TRBJ2-3; 12 bases are a match to TRBD2. Trimming cost V 5 bases and J 4 bases; bases outside gene matches: 16. The CDR3 runs 19 residues. Per germline, CDR1 MNHEY and CDR2 SMNVEV (reference sequence). The CDR3 nucleotides read TGTGCCAGCAGTCGAGTAGGGACTAGCGGGTTGGGGCCTGCAGATACGCAGTATTTT. Translating gives CASSRVGTSGLGPADTQYF.

The CDR3 region has the DNA TGTGCCAGCAGTTACTACGCGGGAACTTACGAGCAGTACTTC. Translation: CASSYYAGTYEQYF. The chain uses TRBV6-6 and TRBJ2-7; a possible D gene is TRBD2 (6 bases). The CDR3 contains 14 residues. The germline V and J ends were trimmed by 1 base and 4 bases, with 11 bases remaining between them. Germline lookup yields CDR1 MNHNY and CDR2 SVGAGI (reference sequence).

V gene TRBV19 combines with J gene TRBJ1-1; TRBD1 agrees at 11 bases. The CDR3 runs 13 residues. Germline assignment: CDR1 LNHDA and CDR2 SQIVND (reference sequence). V trimming: 6 bases; J trimming: 5 bases; junction bases outside the gene matches: 2. CDR3 sequence reads: CASRDRGLTEAFF. CDR3 DNA sequence: TGTGCCAGTAGGGACAGGGGGCTAACTGAAGCTTTCTTT.

The chain joins TRBV7-2 to TRBJ1-1; 9 nucleotides agree with TRBD1. Germline V gene data show CDR1 as SGHTA and CDR2 as FQGNSA. The trim removed 4 bases at V and 5 bases at J, leaving 8 bases unmatched. The CDR3 covers 15 residues. The CDR3 protein is CASSYIGTGQTEAFF. The DNA for the CDR3 is TGTGCCAGCAGCTACATCGGGACAGGGCAGACTGAAGCTTTCTTT. The complete variable domain, with remaining parts taken from reference TRBV7-2 and TRBJ1-1, reads GAGVSQSPSNKVTEKGKDVELRCDPISGHTALYWYRQSLGQGLEFLIYFQGNSAPDKSGLPSDRFSAERTGGSVSTLTIQRTQQEDSAVYLCASSYIGTGQTEAFFGQGTRLTVV.

The genes are TRBV11-1 and TRBJ1-6; the D is unclear. The V end lost 4 bases, the J end lost 7 bases, and 2 bases lay between the germline ends. Germline V lookup: CDR1 SGHAT, CDR2 FQDESV (reference sequence). This CDR3 is built from 11 residues. DNA for the CDR3: TGTGCCAGCAGCTCAAATTCACCCCTCCACTTT. It is translated as CASSSNSPLHF.

The table lists this clone with many counts. The rearrangement links TRBV6-2 or TRBV6-3 to TRBJ1-2; D not resolved. Trimming shortened V by 5 bases and J by 4 bases, and 17 bases separated the two germline ends. CDR3 size: 15 residues. Germline CDR1 MNHEY, CDR2 SVGEGT. CDR3 DNA sequence: TGTGCCAGCAGTGCCCAAATCGAAGCTGGCTATGGCTACACCTTC. Amino acids: CASSAQIEAGYGYTF.

This chain links TRBV2 with TRBJ2-7, with no clear D. V was shortened by 6 bases and J by 0 bases, with 12 bases between the two germline ends. Germline CDR1 SNHLY, CDR2 FYNNEI. The CDR3 is 14 residues long. The CDR3 reads CASRQNQFSYEQYF. The CDR3 region has the DNA TGTGCCAGCAGACAGAATCAATTCTCCTACGAGCAGTACTTC.

The chain combines TRBV6-2 or TRBV6-3 with TRBJ1-1, with D unclear. V was clipped by 4 bases and J by 0 bases, with 6 bases between them. CDR1 is MNHEY and CDR2 is SVGEGT in the germline V gene. CDR3 length: 13 amino acids. CDR3 nucleotides: TGTGCCAGCAGTTCGAACTTGAACACTGAAGCTTTCTTT. Translation gives CASSSNLNTEAFF.

The chain carries TRBV19 and TRBJ1-4; D is unclear. V lost 7 bases, J lost 0 bases, and 3 bases lay in between. Germline V gene sequence: CDR1 LNHDA, CDR2 SQIVND (reference sequence). This CDR3 has 12 residues. The CDR3 loop reads CASTTTNEKLFF. CDR3 sequence (DNA): TGTGCCAGTACAACAACTAATGAAAAACTGTTTTTT.

The chain couples TRBV7-8 to TRBJ2-1; a weak D match, TRBD1 (6 bases). The CDR3 length is 12 residues. Germline V gene sequence: CDR1 SGHVS, CDR2 FQNEAQ. V was trimmed by 1 base and J by 8 bases, leaving 6 bases between them. The CDR3 region is CASSLGGHEQFF. CDR3 sequence (DNA): TGTGCCAGCAGCTTAGGGGGGCATGAGCAGTTCTTC.

V gene TRBV3-1 (or the pseudogene TRBV3-2) combines with J gene TRBJ2-7; D might be TRBD2 (5 bases). Germline values: CDR1 LGHDT, CDR2 YNNKEL (reference sequence). This CDR3 is built from 17 residues. V gave up 3 bases and J gave up 5 bases, with 23 bases separating them. The CDR3 is CASSHRLLGGSRDEQYF. CDR3 nucleotides: TGTGCCAGCAGCCATCGCTTATTGGGTGGGAGTAGGGACGAGCAGTACTTC.

The V gene is TRBV3-1 (or the pseudogene TRBV3-2), the J gene TRBJ2-7; 7 bases align to TRBD2. The V segment lost 3 bases and the J segment 5 bases; nucleotides outside the gene matches: 7. Germline-derived CDR1 and CDR2 are LGHDT and YNNKEL (reference sequence). This CDR3 is built from 14 residues. Here the CDR3 reads CASSHGLVTHEQYF. The CDR3 DNA reads TGTGCCAGCAGCCACGGACTAGTTACTCACGAGCAGTACTTC.

V usage is TRBV27 and J usage is TRBJ2-5; 12 bases are a match to TRBD2. This CDR3 contains 14 residues. The germline gives CDR1 MNHEY, CDR2 SMNVEV (reference sequence). Germline trimming cut 5 bases from V and 5 bases from J; bases unmatched to any gene: 3. CDR3 amino acids: CASSVTSGGETQYF. Written as DNA, the CDR3 is TGTGCCAGCAGTGTGACTAGCGGGGGTGAGACCCAGTACTTC.